This T cell receptor beta chain appears in the sequencing data of a study of prognosis after radiotherapy for stage I lung cancer. At the level of the study: Newly diagnosed primary stage I lung tumors were present in fourteen patients, and oligometastatic NSCLC after surgical resection of the primary tumor was present in five patients.

Multiplex PCR in two rounds served to amplify TCR beta CDR3 from genomic DNA. First-round PCR, the initial amplification, used primers specific to each TRBV and TRBJ gene. TCRdb analysed the multiplex PCR reads with MiXCR anew, one entry per CDR3 protein. This repertoire shows more than 30,000 distinct CDR3 sequences, approximately 46% found once; its top ten account for less than 20%. The CDR3 spans 14 residues. Deletions cut 5 bases from V and 6 bases from J, with 17 bases between. Germline V lookup: CDR1 SGHTA, CDR2 FQGTGA. This clonotype was detected ten times or more. The specimen was PBMCs, collected before or after stereotactic body radiation therapy (not recorded which). J is TRBJ2-7 and V is TRBV7-3; tentatively, D is TRBD2 (6 bases). The sequence derives from a donor over 45 with non-small cell lung cancer. This CDR3 reads CASSPQGASAEQYF. The CDR3 DNA reads TGTGCCAGCAGCCCACAAGGCGCTAGCGCCGAGCAGTACTTC.